This T cell receptor beta chain is drawn from a study of OX40 agonist ivuxolimab in advanced cancers. As for the study in general: Patients undergoing dose escalation presented with hepatocellular carcinoma, melanoma, renal cell or head and neck cancer. A male proportion of about 84% was recorded, with mean age around 55 years and range roughly 23 to 85.

Using immunoSEQ multiplex PCR, the repertoire was profiled, and TCRdb retains in-frame clones only, with some absent. The data show about 120,000 clones, roughly nine tenths seen once. Patients had blood sampled at baseline and again on cycle 4 day 1 and cycle 7 day 1. General study points: Among expanded peripheral T cells, antigen specificity went undetermined.

The CDR3 totals 13 residues. The V gene lost 6 bases and the J gene lost 2 bases, with 11 bases spanning the gap. The germline gives CDR1 SNHLY, CDR2 FYNNEI. As concerns this clone: Antigen: not known.

The sequenced sample was CD4+ or CD8+ T cells sorted from blood, obtained in a trial of the OX40 agonist ivuxolimab. The chain uses TRBV2 and TRBJ2-7; D may match TRBD1 or TRBD2 (5 bases each). This clonotype originated in an adult with an advanced solid tumor such as melanoma, head and neck, liver or kidney cancer. CDR3 coding DNA: TGTGCCAGCAGGGGGGATGGAGCCTACGAGCAGTACTTC. It translates to CASRGDGAYEQYF.